The clone carrying this T cell receptor beta chain occurred a few times. Its target is unknown. TRB rearrangements were amplified by multiplex PCR with BIOMED2 TRB-A/B primers. TCRdb re-called the multiplex PCR reads with MiXCR, one entry per CDR3 protein. The data contain 8,000 to 8,500 distinct CDR3 sequences, approximately 30% of them singletons. These data originate in a study of T and B cells in COVID-19 patients. Whole-study context: Recovered patients mostly had mild to moderate COVID-19 managed as outpatients.

Blood genomic DNA input for TRB amplification was roughly 250-500 ng. Regarding the study as a whole: Clonality of TRB repertoires was high in active COVID-19; recovery brought above-healthy diversity and richness.

Per the germline V gene, CDR1 is LGHNA and CDR2 is YSLEER. V dropped 4 bases and J dropped 4; count of bases not matched to a gene: 10. The CDR3 runs to 16 residues. This chain links TRBV4-3 with TRBJ2-3, with 8 bases identical to TRBD2. Sequenced material: blood. This TCR came from a human donor with active COVID-19. CDR3 nucleotide sequence: TGCGCCAGCAGCCCAAGATTAGCGGGGTACTCAGATACGCAGTATTTT. Protein sequence: CASSPRLAGYSDTQYF.